This T cell receptor (delta chain) was retrieved from a study of γδ T cells in repeated Plasmodium falciparum infection. Study summary: Four controlled malaria infections with P. falciparum NF54 spanned about 640 days. Each infection was followed by sampling at 21 days, plus baseline and some pre-infection draws.

This clone was detected only a few times. Since a far larger clone is one base different, this is likely a read error. Other DNA sequences within the sample encode an identical CDR3. The CDR3 covers 24 residues. Per germline, CDR1 TSWWSYY and CDR2 QGS. Bulk repertoires came from Vgamma9/Vdelta2+ or Vdelta2-negative gammadelta T cells flow-sorted from PBMC. TCRdb reanalysed the multiplex PCR reads via CATT. The sample has over 55,000 delta-chain clones; around 1.7% are singletons. Material for sequencing was gamma-delta T cells from blood. No call exists for the J gene, whereas the V gene is TRDV1; the table calls TRDD3, which could not be checked here. The sequence was obtained from a pool of human donors (malaria-infected and uninfected, not separated). The CDR3 is CALGRSKIPAFLRGIGGGTDKLIF. CDR3 coding DNA: TGTGCTCTTGGCCGATCAAAGATTCCTGCCTTCCTTCGGGGGATAGGAGGGGGCACCGATAAACTCATCTTC.